This T cell receptor beta chain was profiled in a study of T cells after yellow fever vaccination. This clonotype was seen a single time. Antigen unknown. One base away lies a much larger clone, so this may be a sequencing read error. The TCR cDNA carried a universal primer site and UMIs from 5'RACE template switching. TCRdb redid the calling of the 5' RACE reads with MiXCR, one entry per CDR3 protein. The table shows around 360,000 distinct CDR3 sequences, with more than 9% occurring only once. Broader study findings: Researchers report a weaker secondary response that nonetheless peaked faster, day 5 versus 15. Of the clonotypes, a small share occurred in both CD4 and CD8 compartments.

The CDR3 has 15 amino acids. The ends lost 6 bases at V and 7 bases at J; junction bases unmatched: 10. CDR1 and CDR2 from the germline V gene are ENHRY and SYGVKD. The sequence was obtained from a man between 18 and 35 years old who received the YFV17D yellow fever vaccine. The specimen comprised PBMCs, sampled on the day of the first yellow fever vaccination. This rearrangement joins TRBV10-3 to TRBJ2-2, with 8 bases that match TRBD2. The CDR3 region has the DNA TGTGCCATCAGCAAAACTAGCGGTGATGGCGGGGAGCTGTTTTTT. Protein product: CAISKTSGDGGELFF.